Sequencing of this TCR beta chain was carried out in a study of OX40 agonist ivuxolimab in advanced cancers. Overall study: In this trial design, patients received ivuxolimab intravenously at 0.01 to 10 mg/kg every 2 weeks.

Overall study results and limits: The antigens recognized by the expanded peripheral T cells, that is their antigen specificity, were not determined.

Concerning this clone: Its specificity is unknown.

J gave up 0 bases and V 8 bases, and 13 bases lay outside the gene matches. CDR3 size: 16 residues. Germline V gives CDR1 SQVTM, CDR2 ANQGSEA. Systemic immunosuppression or autoimmune disease history was grounds to exclude patients. The assay was immunoSEQ multiplex PCR, and TCRdb's table has in-frame clones only and misses some. The repertoire has over 60,000 clones, about 85% of them found once; the top ten carry around 2%. This TCR derives from an adult with an advanced solid tumor such as melanoma, head and neck, liver or kidney cancer. The chain has TRBV29-1 and TRBJ2-5; 9 bases align to TRBD2. Sequencing was performed on CD4+ or CD8+ T cells sorted from blood, taken in a trial of the OX40 agonist ivuxolimab. CDR3 region: CSTNRASGENQETQYF. CDR3 coding DNA: TGCAGCACAAATCGGGCTAGCGGGGAAAACCAAGAGACCCAGTACTTC.